The sample holds a few counts of the clone carrying this TCR beta chain. Its matching antigen is unknown. This CDR3 is built from 17 residues. In germline, CDR1 is SGDLS, CDR2 YYNGEE. V shed 3 bases and J 0 bases; nucleotides not matched to a gene: 7. The data are from a study of CD8 T cells in ankylosing spondylitis. The study's findings and limits: Certain motif variants had earlier been reported in reactive arthritis synovial fluid and blood.

TCRdb ran MiXCR on the 5' RACE reads and lists one entry per CDR3 protein. Here the sample spans under 250,000 distinct CDR3 sequences, 32% being singletons. V and J are TRBV9 and TRBJ2-2; 8 positions match TRBD1. Source material: blood, either unsorted or a sorted T cell fraction (not recorded which). This TCR was sampled from a male donor with ankylosing spondylitis or in good health (not recorded which). The DNA for the CDR3 is TGTGCCAGCAGCGCCCCCCTGGACAGGGCGAACACCGGGGAGCTGTTTTTT. Amino acids: CASSAPLDRANTGELFF.